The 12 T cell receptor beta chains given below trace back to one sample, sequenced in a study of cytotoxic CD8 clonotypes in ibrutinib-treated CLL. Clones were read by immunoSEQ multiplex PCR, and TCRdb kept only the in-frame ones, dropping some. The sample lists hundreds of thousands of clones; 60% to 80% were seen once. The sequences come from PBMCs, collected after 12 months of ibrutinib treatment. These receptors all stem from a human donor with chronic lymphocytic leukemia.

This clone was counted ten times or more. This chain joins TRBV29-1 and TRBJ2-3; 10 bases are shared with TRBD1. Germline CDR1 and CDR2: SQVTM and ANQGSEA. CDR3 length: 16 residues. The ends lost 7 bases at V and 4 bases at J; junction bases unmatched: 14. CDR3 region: CSAQPTGGARADTQYF. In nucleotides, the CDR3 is TGCAGCGCGCAACCGACAGGGGGCGCGAGGGCAGATACGCAGTATTTT.

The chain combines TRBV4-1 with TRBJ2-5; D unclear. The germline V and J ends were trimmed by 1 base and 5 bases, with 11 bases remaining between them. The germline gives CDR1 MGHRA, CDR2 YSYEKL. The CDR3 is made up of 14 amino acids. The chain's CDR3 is CASSQVGVRETQYF. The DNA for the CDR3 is TGCGCCAGCAGCCAAGTTGGAGTTAGGGAGACCCAGTACTTC.

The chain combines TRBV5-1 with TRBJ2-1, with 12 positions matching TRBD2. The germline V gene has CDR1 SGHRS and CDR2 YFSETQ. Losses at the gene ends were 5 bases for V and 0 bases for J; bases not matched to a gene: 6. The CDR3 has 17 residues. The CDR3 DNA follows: TGCGCCAGCAGATCCATGACTAGCGGGAGCTCCTACAATGAGCAGTTCTTC. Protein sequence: CASRSMTSGSSYNEQFF.

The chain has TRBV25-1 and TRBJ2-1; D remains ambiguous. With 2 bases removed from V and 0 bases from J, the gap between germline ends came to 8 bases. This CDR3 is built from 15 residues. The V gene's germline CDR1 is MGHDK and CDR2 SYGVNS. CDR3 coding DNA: TGTGCCAGCAGTGAAGGCCGGCGCTCCTACAATGAGCAGTTCTTC. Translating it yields CASSEGRRSYNEQFF.

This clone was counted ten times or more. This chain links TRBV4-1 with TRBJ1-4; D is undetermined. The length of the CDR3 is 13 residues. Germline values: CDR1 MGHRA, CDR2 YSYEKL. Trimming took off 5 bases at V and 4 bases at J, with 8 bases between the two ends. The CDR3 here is CASSSTVNEKLFF. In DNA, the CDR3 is TGCGCCAGCAGCAGTACAGTTAATGAAAAACTGTTTTTT.

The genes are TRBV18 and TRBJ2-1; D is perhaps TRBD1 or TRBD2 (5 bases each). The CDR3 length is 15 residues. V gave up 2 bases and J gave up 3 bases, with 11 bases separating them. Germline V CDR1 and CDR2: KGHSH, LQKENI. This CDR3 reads CASSPTMGDYNEQFF. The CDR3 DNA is TGTGCCAGCTCACCAACGATGGGGGACTACAATGAGCAGTTCTTC.

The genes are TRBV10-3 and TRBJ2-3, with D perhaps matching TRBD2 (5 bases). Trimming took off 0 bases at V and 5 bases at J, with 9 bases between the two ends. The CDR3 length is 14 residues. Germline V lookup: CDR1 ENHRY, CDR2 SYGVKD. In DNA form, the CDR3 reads TGTGCCATCAGTGAGTCGGCGGGTGGAGATACGCAGTATTTT. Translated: CAISESAGGDTQYF.

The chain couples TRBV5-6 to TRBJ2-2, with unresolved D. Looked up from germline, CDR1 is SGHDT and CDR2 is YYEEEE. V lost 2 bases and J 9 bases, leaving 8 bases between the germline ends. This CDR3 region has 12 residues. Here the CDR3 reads CASSFLARELFF. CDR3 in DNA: TGTGCCAGCAGCTTTCTGGCCCGGGAGCTGTTTTTT.

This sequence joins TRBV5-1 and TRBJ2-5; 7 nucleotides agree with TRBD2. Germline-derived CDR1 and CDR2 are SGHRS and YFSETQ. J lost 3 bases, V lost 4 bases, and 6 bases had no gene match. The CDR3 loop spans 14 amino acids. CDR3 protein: CASSPSSGEETQYF. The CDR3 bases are TGCGCCAGCAGCCCCTCTAGCGGAGAAGAGACCCAGTACTTC.

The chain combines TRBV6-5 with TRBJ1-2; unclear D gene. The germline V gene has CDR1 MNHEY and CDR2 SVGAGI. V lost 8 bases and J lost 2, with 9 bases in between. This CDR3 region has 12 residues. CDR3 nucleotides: TGTGCCAGCGGAAGGATAAACTATGGCTACACCTTC. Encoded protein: CASGRINYGYTF.

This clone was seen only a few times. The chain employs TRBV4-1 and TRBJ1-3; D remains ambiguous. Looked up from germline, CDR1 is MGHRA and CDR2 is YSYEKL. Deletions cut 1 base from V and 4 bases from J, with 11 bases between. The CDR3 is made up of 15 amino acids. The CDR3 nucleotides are TGCGCCAGCAGCCAAGGCCCGGCTTGGGGAAACACCATATATTTT. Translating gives CASSQGPAWGNTIYF.

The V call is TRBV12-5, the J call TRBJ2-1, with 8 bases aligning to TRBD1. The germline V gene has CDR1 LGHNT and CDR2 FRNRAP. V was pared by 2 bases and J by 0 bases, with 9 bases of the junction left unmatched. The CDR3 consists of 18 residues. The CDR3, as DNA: TGTGCTAGTGGTTTGTCTTCGGCAGGGGGCTACTCCTACAATGAGCAGTTCTTC. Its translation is CASGLSSAGGYSYNEQFF.